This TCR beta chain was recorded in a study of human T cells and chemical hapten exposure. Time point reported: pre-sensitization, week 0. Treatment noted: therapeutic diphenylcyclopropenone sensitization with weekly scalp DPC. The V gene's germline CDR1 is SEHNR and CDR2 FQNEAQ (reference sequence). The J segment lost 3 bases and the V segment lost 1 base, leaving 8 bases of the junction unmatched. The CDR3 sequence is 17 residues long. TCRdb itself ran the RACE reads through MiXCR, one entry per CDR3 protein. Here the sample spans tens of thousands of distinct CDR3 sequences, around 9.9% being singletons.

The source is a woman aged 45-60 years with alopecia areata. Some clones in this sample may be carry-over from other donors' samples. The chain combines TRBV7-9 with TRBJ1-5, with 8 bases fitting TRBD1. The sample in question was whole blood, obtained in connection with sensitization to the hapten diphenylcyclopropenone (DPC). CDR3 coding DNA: TGTGCCAGCAGCTTAGGTCGCAGGGGGCAGAACAATCAGCCCCAGCATTTT. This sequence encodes CASSLGRRGQNNQPQHF.